The 17 T cell receptor beta chains listed next were all sequenced from one sample in a study of coeliac disease. TCRdb keeps only in-frame clones here, not all; method: immunoSEQ multiplex PCR. The sample contains some 4,000 clones, 59% of which appear only once. Sequences were obtained from lymphocytes from the gut lamina propria. The receptors originated from a man aged 65 to 85 without celiac disease.

The chain employs TRBV18 and TRBJ1-3; TRBD1 agrees at 10 bases. Germline trimming cut 6 bases from V and 0 bases from J; bases unmatched to any gene: 8. Per germline, CDR1 KGHSH and CDR2 LQKENI. CDR3 size: 17 residues. DNA of the CDR3: TGTGCCAGCTCCCTCCAACGGACAGGGGGCTCTGGAAACACCATATATTTT. Protein: CASSLQRTGGSGNTIYF.

This chain links TRBV4-2 with TRBJ2-3, with D possibly matching TRBD2 (6 bases). Germline V CDR1 and CDR2: LGHNA, YNFKEQ. CDR3 length: 14 residues. Trimming stripped 1 base from V and 4 bases from J, with 9 bases between. The DNA of the CDR3 is TGTGCCAGCAGCCAAGGAACGGGGGCAGATACGCAGTATTTT. Its protein is CASSQGTGADTQYF.

The chain couples TRBV7-3 to TRBJ2-1, with 8 bases matching TRBD1. Germline lookup yields CDR1 SGHTA and CDR2 FQGTGA. This CDR3 is 15 amino acids long. V lost 3 bases to trimming and J lost 6 bases; unmatched junction nucleotides: 7. CDR3 sequence reads: CASSFQGQGTNEQFF. Here the CDR3 DNA reads TGTGCCAGCAGCTTTCAAGGACAGGGTACCAATGAGCAGTTCTTC.

This chain connects TRBV25-1 to TRBJ1-4; 8 nucleotides line up with TRBD1. The CDR3 extends over 15 amino acids. V gave up 5 bases and J gave up 5 bases; unmatched junction bases: 7. CDR1 is MGHDK and CDR2 is SYGVNS in the germline V gene. CDR3 sequence: CASSTPTGENEKLFF. In nucleotides, the CDR3 is TGTGCCAGCAGTACTCCGACAGGGGAAAATGAAAAACTGTTTTTT.

This clone was detected once. This rearrangement joins TRBV6-5 to TRBJ2-5; 12 bases align to TRBD1. V lost 6 bases, J lost 1 base, and 0 bases stayed unmatched. CDR3 length: 14 residues. Germline assignment: CDR1 MNHEY and CDR2 SVGAGI. The CDR3 DNA follows: TGTGCCAGCAGGGGACAGGGGGCCCAAGAGACCCAGTACTTC. It specifies CASRGQGAQETQYF.

V is TRBV5-4 and J is TRBJ1-2, with TRBD1 as a possible D gene (6 bases). The CDR3 contains 14 residues. Germline CDR1 and CDR2: SGHNT and YYREEE (reference sequence). V dropped 3 bases and J dropped 2 bases, with 11 bases sitting between them. CDR3: CASSWYGTNYGYTF. Here the CDR3 DNA reads TGTGCCAGCAGCTGGTACGGGACAAACTATGGCTACACCTTC.

This clone is labeled as large. Different DNA sequences within this sample yield the same CDR3. The V call is TRBV19, the J call TRBJ2-6; tentatively, D is TRBD1 (5 bases). The germline gives CDR1 LNHDA, CDR2 SQIVND (reference sequence). The CDR3 has 16 amino acids. V lost 1 base and J 1 base, leaving 8 bases between the germline ends. The CDR3 DNA is TGTGCCAGTAGTATAGGGCAGGGATCTGGGGCCAACGTCCTGACTTTC. This encodes CASSIGQGSGANVLTF.

This clone was seen a single time. The V gene is TRBV6-1, the J gene TRBJ1-4; D call uncertain. Germline V lookup: CDR1 MNHNS, CDR2 SASEGT. V lost 1 base and J lost 8, with 8 bases in between. The CDR3 sequence is 13 residues long. DNA of the CDR3: TGTGCCAGCAGTGAAGTAAGAGGGGAAAAACTGTTTTTT. This encodes CASSEVRGEKLFF.

The sample holds a few counts of this clone. This chain links TRBV2 with TRBJ1-1, with D possibly TRBD1 on 6 matching bases. Trimming stripped 4 bases from V and 1 base from J, with 13 bases between. Germline V gene sequence: CDR1 SNHLY, CDR2 FYNNEI. The CDR3 is made up of 15 amino acids. CDR3 loop: CASSVPTGKNTEAFF. The CDR3 DNA reads TGTGCCAGCAGTGTCCCGACAGGAAAGAACACTGAAGCTTTCTTT. The variable domain in full, with the rest retrieved from reference TRBV2 and TRBJ1-1, is EPEVTQTPSHQVTQMGQEVILRCVPISNHLYFYWYRQILGQKVEFLVSFYNNEISEKSEIFDDQFSVERPDGSNFTLKIRSTKLEDSAMYFCASSVPTGKNTEAFFGQGTRLTVV.

The rearrangement links TRBV2 to TRBJ1-2; D perhaps matches TRBD1 (5 bases). Germline-derived CDR1 and CDR2 are SNHLY and FYNNEI. CDR3 length equals 15 residues. V lost 5 bases, J lost 1 base, and 14 bases lay in between. CDR3 loop: CASSTQGTRNYGYTF. The CDR3 DNA follows: TGTGCCAGCAGTACCCAGGGTACCCGTAACTATGGCTACACCTTC.

CDR3 sequence reads: CASSSRERQFF. In DNA, the CDR3 is TGTGCCAGCTCAAGCCGGGAAAGGCAGTTCTTC. The chain combines TRBV18 with TRBJ2-1, with D perhaps TRBD2 (5 bases). Looked up from germline, CDR1 is KGHSH and CDR2 is LQKENI. The V end was cut by 5 bases, the J end by 12 bases, with 11 bases between. The CDR3 contains 11 residues.

This clone showed up just a few times. This chain joins TRBV6-5 and TRBJ1-4, with D possibly matching TRBD1 (5 bases). The CDR3 length is 15 residues. V lost 0 bases and J 7 bases, leaving 12 bases between the germline ends. CDR1 is MNHEY and CDR2 is SVGAGI in the germline V gene. The CDR3 here is CASSYSVGASEKLFF. The DNA for the CDR3 is TGTGCCAGCAGTTACTCGGTAGGGGCGAGTGAAAAACTGTTTTTT.

By share, this clone counts as medium-sized. The chain has TRBV7-2 and TRBJ1-2, with 9 bases fitting TRBD1. J lost 7 bases, V lost 5 bases, and 14 bases had no gene match. Germline-derived CDR1 and CDR2 are SGHTA and FQGNSA. There are 16 residues in the CDR3. CDR3 sequence reads: CASSRRPGQGGGGYTF. In nucleotides, the CDR3 is TGTGCCAGCAGCAGACGACCGGGACAGGGTGGAGGTGGCTACACCTTC. The complete variable domain, with remaining parts taken from reference TRBV7-2 and TRBJ1-2, reads GAGVSQSPSNKVTEKGKDVELRCDPISGHTALYWYRQSLGQGLEFLIYFQGNSAPDKSGLPSDRFSAERTGGSVSTLTIQRTQQEDSAVYLCASSRRPGQGGGGYTFGSGTRLTVV.

This chain uses TRBV2 with TRBJ2-5; TRBD2 matches at 8 bases. V was clipped by 5 bases and J by 7 bases; unmatched bases: 12. The CDR3 extends over 15 amino acids. CDR1 is SNHLY, CDR2 FYNNEI, per germline. The CDR3 nucleotides read TGTGCCAGCAGTTGGTACGGGGGGGGCGGTTTGACCCAGTACTTC. Amino acid sequence: CASSWYGGGGLTQYF.

This clone was found once. V usage is TRBV28 and J usage is TRBJ2-2, with TRBD1 identical over 7 bases. The length of the CDR3 is 14 residues. J was trimmed by 3 bases and V by 6 bases; bases with no gene match: 4. Germline-derived CDR1 and CDR2 are MDHEN and SYDVKM. The CDR3 protein is CASRRQGYTGELFF. The CDR3 DNA reads TGTGCCAGCAGGAGACAGGGTTACACCGGGGAGCTGTTTTTT.

This rearrangement joins TRBV7-8 to TRBJ2-2, with 7 bases aligning to TRBD2. With 5 bases clipped from V and 2 bases from J, the junction kept 11 bases outside the gene matches. The CDR3 totals 17 residues. Looked up from germline, CDR1 is SGHVS and CDR2 is FQNEAQ. CDR3 sequence: CASSRTQRGVNTGELFF. Written as DNA, the CDR3 is TGTGCCAGCAGCCGAACCCAACGGGGGGTAAACACCGGGGAGCTGTTTTTT.

V usage is TRBV5-1 and J usage is TRBJ2-3; 8 nucleotides match TRBD2. Germline lookup yields CDR1 SGHRS and CDR2 YFSETQ. V lost 3 bases to trimming and J lost 0 bases; unmatched junction nucleotides: 6. The CDR3 extends over 16 amino acids. The DNA of the CDR3 is TGCGCCAGCAGCTCACAGCGGGGGTTTAGCACAGATACGCAGTATTTT. Protein sequence: CASSSQRGFSTDTQYF.